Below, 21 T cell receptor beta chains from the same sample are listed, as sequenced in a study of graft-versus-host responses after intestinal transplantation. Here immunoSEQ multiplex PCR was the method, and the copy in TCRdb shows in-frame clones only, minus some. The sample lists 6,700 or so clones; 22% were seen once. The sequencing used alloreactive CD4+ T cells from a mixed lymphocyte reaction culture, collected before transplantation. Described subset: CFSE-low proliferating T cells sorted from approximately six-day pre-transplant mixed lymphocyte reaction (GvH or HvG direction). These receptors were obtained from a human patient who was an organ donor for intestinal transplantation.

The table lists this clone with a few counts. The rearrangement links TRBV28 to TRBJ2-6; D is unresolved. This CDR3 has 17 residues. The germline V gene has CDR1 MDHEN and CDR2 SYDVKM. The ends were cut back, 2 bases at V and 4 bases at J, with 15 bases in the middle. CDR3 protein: CASSLMWPGSGANVLTF. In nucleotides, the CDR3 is TGTGCCAGCAGTTTAATGTGGCCAGGTTCCGGGGCCAACGTCCTGACTTTC.

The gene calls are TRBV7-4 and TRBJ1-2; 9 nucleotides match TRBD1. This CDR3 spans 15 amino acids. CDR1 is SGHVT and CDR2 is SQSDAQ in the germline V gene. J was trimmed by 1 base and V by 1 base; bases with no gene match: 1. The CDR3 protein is CASSLDRGHNYGYTF. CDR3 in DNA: TGTGCCAGCAGCTTAGACAGGGGGCATAACTATGGCTACACCTTC. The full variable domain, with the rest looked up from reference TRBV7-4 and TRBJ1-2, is GAGVSQSPRYKVAKRGRDVALRCDSISGHVTLYWYRQTLGQGSEVLTYSQSDAQRDKSGRPSGRFSAERPERSVSTLKIQRTEQGDSAVYLCASSLDRGHNYGYTFGSGTRLTVV.

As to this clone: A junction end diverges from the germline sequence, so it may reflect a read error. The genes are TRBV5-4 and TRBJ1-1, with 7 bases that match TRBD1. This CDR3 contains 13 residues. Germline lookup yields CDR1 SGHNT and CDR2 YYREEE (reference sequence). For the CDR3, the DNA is TGCGCCAGCAGCTATACAGGGGACACTGAAGCTTTCTTT. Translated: CASSYTGDTEAFF.

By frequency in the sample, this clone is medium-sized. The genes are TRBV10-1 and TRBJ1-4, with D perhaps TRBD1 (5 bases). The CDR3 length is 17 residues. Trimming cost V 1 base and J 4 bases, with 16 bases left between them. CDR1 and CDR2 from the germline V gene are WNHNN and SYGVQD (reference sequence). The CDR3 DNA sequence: TGCGCCAGCAGTGAGTACGTCCGTGAAAGGGGTAATGAAAAACTGTTTTTT. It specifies CASSEYVRERGNEKLFF.

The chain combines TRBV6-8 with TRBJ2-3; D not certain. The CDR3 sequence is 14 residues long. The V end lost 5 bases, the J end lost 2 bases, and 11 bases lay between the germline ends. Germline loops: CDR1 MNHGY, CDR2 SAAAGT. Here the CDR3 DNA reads TGTGCCAGCAGTGAATTAAGGAACACAGATACGCAGTATTTT. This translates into CASSELRNTDTQYF.

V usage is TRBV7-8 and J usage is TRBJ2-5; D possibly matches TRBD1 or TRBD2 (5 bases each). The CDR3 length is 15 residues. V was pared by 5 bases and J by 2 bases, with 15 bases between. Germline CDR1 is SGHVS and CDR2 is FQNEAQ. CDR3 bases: TGTGCCAGCAGCCCCCAGGGACGCCTGCAAGAGACCCAGTACTTC. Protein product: CASSPQGRLQETQYF.

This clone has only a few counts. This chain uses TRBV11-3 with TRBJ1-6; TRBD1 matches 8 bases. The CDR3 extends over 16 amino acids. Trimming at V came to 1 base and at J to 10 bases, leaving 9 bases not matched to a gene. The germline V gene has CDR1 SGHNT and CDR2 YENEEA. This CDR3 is CASSLAGQVKPSPLHF. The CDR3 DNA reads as TGTGCCAGCAGCTTAGCGGGACAGGTGAAACCATCACCCCTCCACTTT.

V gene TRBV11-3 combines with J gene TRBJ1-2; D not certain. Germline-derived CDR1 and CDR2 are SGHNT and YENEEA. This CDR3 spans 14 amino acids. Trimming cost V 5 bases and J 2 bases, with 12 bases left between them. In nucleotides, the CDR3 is TGTGCCAGCAGCGCGAAAACACGGAACTATGGCTACACCTTC. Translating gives CASSAKTRNYGYTF.

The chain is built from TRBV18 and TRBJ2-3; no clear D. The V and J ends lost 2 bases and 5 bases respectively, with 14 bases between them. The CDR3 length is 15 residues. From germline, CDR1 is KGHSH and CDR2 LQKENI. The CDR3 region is CASSPSNRMLDTQYF. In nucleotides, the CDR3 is TGTGCCAGCTCACCATCTAACAGAATGTTAGATACGCAGTATTTT.

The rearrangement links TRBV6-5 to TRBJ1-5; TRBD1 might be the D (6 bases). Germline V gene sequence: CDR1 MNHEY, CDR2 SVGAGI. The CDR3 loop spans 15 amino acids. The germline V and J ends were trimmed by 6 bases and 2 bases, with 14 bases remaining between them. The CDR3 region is CASRLGGQGNQPQHF. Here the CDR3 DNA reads TGTGCCAGCAGACTCGGGGGGCAGGGCAATCAGCCCCAGCATTTT.

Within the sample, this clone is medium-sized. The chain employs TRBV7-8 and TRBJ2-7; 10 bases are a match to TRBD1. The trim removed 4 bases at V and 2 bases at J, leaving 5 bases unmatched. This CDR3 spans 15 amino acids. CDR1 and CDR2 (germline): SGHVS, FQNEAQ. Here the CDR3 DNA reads TGTGCCAGCAGCTACGGGACAGGGGTCGCCTACGAGCAGTACTTC. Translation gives CASSYGTGVAYEQYF.

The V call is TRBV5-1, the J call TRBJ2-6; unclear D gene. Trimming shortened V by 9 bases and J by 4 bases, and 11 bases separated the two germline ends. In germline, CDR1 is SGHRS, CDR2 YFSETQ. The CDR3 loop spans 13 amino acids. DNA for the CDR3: TGCGCCACTTCGCCCCAGGGGGCCAACGTCCTGACTTTC. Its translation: CATSPQGANVLTF. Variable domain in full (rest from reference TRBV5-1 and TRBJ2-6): KAGVTQTPRYLIKTRGQQVTLSCSPISGHRSVSWYQQTPGQGLQFLFEYFSETQRNKGNFPGRFSGRQFSNSRSEMNVSTLELGDSALYLCATSPQGANVLTFGAGSRLTVL.

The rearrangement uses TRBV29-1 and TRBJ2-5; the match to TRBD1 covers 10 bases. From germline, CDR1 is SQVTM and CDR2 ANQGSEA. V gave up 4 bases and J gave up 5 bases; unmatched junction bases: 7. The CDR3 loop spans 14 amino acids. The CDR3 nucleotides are TGCAGCGTTGTGGTCGGGACAGGGGACGAGACCCAGTACTTC. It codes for CSVVVGTGDETQYF.

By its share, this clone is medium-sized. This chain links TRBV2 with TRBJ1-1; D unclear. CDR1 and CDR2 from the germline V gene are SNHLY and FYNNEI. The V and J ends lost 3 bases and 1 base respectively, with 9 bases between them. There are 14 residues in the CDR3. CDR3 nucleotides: TGTGCCAGCAGTGAGAGCTGGGGGAACACTGAAGCTTTCTTT. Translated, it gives CASSESWGNTEAFF.

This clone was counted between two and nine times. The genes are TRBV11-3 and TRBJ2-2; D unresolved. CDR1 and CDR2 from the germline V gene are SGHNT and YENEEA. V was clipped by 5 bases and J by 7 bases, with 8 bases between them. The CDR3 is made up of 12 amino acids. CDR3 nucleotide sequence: TGTGCCAGCAGCCCCCGTATCGGGGAGCTGTTTTTT. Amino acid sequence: CASSPRIGELFF.

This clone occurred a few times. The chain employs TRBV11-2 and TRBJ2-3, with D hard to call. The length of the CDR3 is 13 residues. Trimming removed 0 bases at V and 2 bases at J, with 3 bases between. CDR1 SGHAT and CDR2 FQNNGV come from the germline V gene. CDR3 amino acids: CASSLDFTDTQYF. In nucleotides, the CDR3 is TGTGCCAGCAGCTTAGATTTCACAGATACGCAGTATTTT. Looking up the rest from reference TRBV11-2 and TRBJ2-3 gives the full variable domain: EAGVAQSPRYKIIEKRQSVAFWCNPISGHATLYWYQQILGQGPKLLIQFQNNGVVDDSQLPKDRFSAERLKGVDSTLKIQPAKLEDSAVYLCASSLDFTDTQYFGPGTRLTVL.

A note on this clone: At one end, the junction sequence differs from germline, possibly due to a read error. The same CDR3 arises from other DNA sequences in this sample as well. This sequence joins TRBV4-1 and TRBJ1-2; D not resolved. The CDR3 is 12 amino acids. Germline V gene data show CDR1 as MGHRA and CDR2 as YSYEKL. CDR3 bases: TGCGCCAGCAGCCAAGCCGGGGATGGCTATACCTTC. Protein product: CASSQAGDGYTF.

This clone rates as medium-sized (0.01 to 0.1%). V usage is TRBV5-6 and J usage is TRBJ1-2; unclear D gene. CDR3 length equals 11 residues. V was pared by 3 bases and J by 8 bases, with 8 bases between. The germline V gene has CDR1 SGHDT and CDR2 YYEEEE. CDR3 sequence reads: CASSSRTGYTF. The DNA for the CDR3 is TGTGCCAGCAGCTCACGGACGGGCTACACCTTC.

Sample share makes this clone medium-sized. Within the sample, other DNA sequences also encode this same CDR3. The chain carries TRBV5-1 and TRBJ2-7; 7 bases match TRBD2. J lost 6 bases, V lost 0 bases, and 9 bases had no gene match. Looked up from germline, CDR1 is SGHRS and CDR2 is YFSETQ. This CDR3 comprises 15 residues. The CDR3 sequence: CASSLEGRGVREQYF. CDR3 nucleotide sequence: TGCGCCAGCAGCTTGGAAGGTCGGGGGGTTCGCGAGCAGTACTTC.

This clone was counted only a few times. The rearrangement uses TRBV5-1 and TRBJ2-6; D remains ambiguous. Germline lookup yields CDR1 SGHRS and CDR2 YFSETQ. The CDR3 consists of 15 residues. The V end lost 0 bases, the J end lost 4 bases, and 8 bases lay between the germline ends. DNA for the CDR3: TGCGCCAGCAGCTTGGGTCTAGGCGGGGCCAACGTCCTGACTTTC. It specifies CASSLGLGGANVLTF.

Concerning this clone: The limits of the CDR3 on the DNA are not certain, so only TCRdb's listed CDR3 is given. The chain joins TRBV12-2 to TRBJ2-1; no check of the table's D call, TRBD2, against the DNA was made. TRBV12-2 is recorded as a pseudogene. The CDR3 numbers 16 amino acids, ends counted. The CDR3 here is CASRFLVASGSNEQFF.